These 8 T cell receptor beta chains share one sample of origin, sequenced in a study of blood T cell repertoires in COVID-19. TCRdb keeps only in-frame clones here, not all; method: immunoSEQ multiplex PCR. The sample lists under 350,000 clones, just under 90% occurring once. The sequencing sample was made of peripheral blood. These TCRs come from a woman aged 25 to 39 with COVID-19, enrolled during active disease.

The V and J genes are TRBV7-7 and TRBJ2-7; D is uncertain. The germline V gene has CDR1 SSHAT and CDR2 FNYEAQ (reference sequence). This CDR3 comprises 13 residues. V gave up 5 bases and J gave up 7 bases, with 15 bases separating them. The chain's CDR3 is CASSPGRPTEQYF. The CDR3 bases are TGTGCCAGCAGCCCCGGTCGCCCTACGGAGCAGTACTTC. Full variable domain (remainder filled in from reference TRBV7-7 and TRBJ2-7): GAGVSQSPRYKVTKRGQDVTLRCDPISSHATLYWYQQALGQGPEFLTYFNYEAQPDKSGLPSDRFSAERPEGSISTLTIQRTEQRDSAMYRCASSPGRPTEQYFGPGTRLTVT.

This chain connects TRBV5-4 to TRBJ2-3, with a weak D call TRBD2 (6 bases). Germline V gene data show CDR1 as SGHNT and CDR2 as YYREEE (reference sequence). V was clipped by 5 bases and J by 3 bases, with 19 bases between them. This CDR3 is built from 16 residues. The chain's CDR3 is CASRPGTSRSTDTQYF. CDR3 in DNA: TGTGCCAGCAGACCTGGGACTTCTAGGTCGACAGATACGCAGTATTTT. The full variable domain, with the rest looked up from reference TRBV5-4 and TRBJ2-3, is ETGVTQSPTHLIKTRGQQVTLRCSSQSGHNTVSWYQQALGQGPQFIFQYYREEENGRGNFPPRFSGLQFPNYSSELNVNALELDDSALYLCASRPGTSRSTDTQYFGPGTRLTVL.

The rearrangement uses TRBV3-1 (or the pseudogene TRBV3-2) and TRBJ2-3, with 10 bases identical to TRBD2. Germline CDR1 LGHDT, CDR2 YNNKEL (reference sequence). With V trimmed by 4 bases and J by 4 bases, 17 bases remained unmatched. The CDR3 is made up of 19 amino acids. CDR3 sequence: CASSLRGLAGVSSSDTQYF. The CDR3 coding sequence is TGTGCCAGCAGCCTAAGGGGCCTAGCGGGGGTGAGTTCGTCAGATACGCAGTATTTT.

Regarding this clone: The sample carries other DNA sequences with the same CDR3. The J gene is TRBJ1-6, the V gene TRBV12-3 or TRBV12-4; D unresolved. CDR3 length: 13 amino acids. V lost 1 base to trimming and J lost 7 bases, with 5 bases between them. The CDR3: CASSLGGNSPLHF. Here the CDR3 DNA reads TGTGCCAGCAGTTTAGGCGGCAATTCACCCCTCCACTTT.

V usage is TRBV4-2 and J usage is TRBJ2-1, with 7 bases matching TRBD2. The V and J ends lost 1 base and 8 bases, in that order; junction bases with no gene match: 17. This CDR3 is 18 amino acids long. Germline CDR1 and CDR2: LGHNA and YNFKEQ. The CDR3, as DNA: TGTGCCAGCAGCCAAGGAGAGGCGGGGGTTCGTGGGCGTGATGAGCAGTTCTTC. Amino acids: CASSQGEAGVRGRDEQFF.

Only one count was recorded for this clone. The chain uses TRBV6-1 and TRBJ1-4, with TRBD1 matching over 8 bases. Germline V gene sequence: CDR1 MNHNS, CDR2 SASEGT. CDR3 size: 16 residues. Germline trimming cut 1 base from V and 4 bases from J; bases unmatched to any gene: 5. CDR3 protein: CASSEGQGTGNEKLFF. The CDR3 nucleotides are TGTGCCAGCAGTGAAGGACAGGGGACGGGTAATGAAAAACTGTTTTTT.

This chain connects TRBV5-1 to TRBJ2-2; TRBD2 aligns across 12 bases. With V trimmed by 4 bases and J by 7 bases, 8 bases remained unmatched. Germline V lookup: CDR1 SGHRS, CDR2 YFSETQ. The CDR3 loop spans 16 amino acids. The CDR3 protein is CASSGGLAGFVGELFF. In nucleotides, the CDR3 is TGCGCCAGCAGCGGAGGACTAGCGGGGTTTGTCGGGGAGCTGTTTTTT.

The CDR3 bases are TGCGCCAGCAGCCGGCATTCTGGGCAGATGATGACCGGGGAGCTGTTTTTT. Translation gives CASSRHSGQMMTGELFF. The V gene is TRBV5-1, the J gene TRBJ2-2; D gene unclear. CDR1 and CDR2 (germline): SGHRS, YFSETQ. This CDR3 comprises 17 residues. Trimming took 4 bases from V and 5 from J, leaving 21 bases between them.